This T cell receptor (beta chain) was sequenced for a study of cytomegalovirus exposure and HLA in healthy donors. Study results and caveats: According to the study, roughly 160 TCR beta chains were cytomegalovirus-associated.

Of note for this clone: Its antigen is unknown.

The V gene's germline CDR1 is SSHAT and CDR2 FNYEAQ (reference sequence). V was clipped by 3 bases and J by 0 bases, with 10 bases between them. The CDR3 spans 15 residues. The study ran its PCR with 60 Vbeta and 13 Jbeta primers. TCRdb's copy holds only in-frame clones and misses some; the assay was immunoSEQ multiplex PCR. The clone table shows under 40,000 clones, with the ten largest holding less than 3.5%. The chain has TRBV7-7 and TRBJ2-3, with D maybe TRBD2 (6 bases). The TCR comes from a woman aged 40 to 49 in good health and CMV-seropositive. Sequenced sample: PBMCs. CDR3 sequence reads: CASSFTSSSTDTQYF. The CDR3, as DNA: TGTGCCAGCAGCTTCACTAGCTCTAGCACAGATACGCAGTATTTT.